This TCR beta chain was sequenced during a study of radiotherapy plus CTLA-4 blockade in lung cancer. Study as a whole: Disease control was seen in approximately 29% of patients, objective responses in 15% to 20%.

Details on this clone: Antigen: not known.

Study-wide results and limits: There was expansion of tumor-derived TCR clones in blood after radiotherapy plus ipilimumab. The best prediction of response reportedly came from early blood T cell clone dynamics, with interferon-beta.

Clones were sequenced by immunoSEQ multiplex PCR, and TCRdb holds only the in-frame ones, with some missing. The sample has tens of thousands of clones, about 83% seen once. Receiving focal radiation plus CTLA-4 blockade with ipilimumab were patients who had chemo-refractory metastatic non-small-cell lung cancer. The sequencing used peripheral blood, collected from a patient treated with radiotherapy plus ipilimumab. The receptor was derived from a human donor with non-small cell lung cancer whose response to radiotherapy plus ipilimumab could not be evaluated.

CDR3: CASSLVPGAFNYGYTF. The DNA of the CDR3 is TGTGCCAGCAGCTTGGTGCCAGGGGCCTTTAACTATGGCTACACCTTC. V is TRBV7-9 and J is TRBJ1-2; weak D call: TRBD1 (6 bases). CDR1 SEHNR and CDR2 FQNEAQ come from the germline V gene (reference sequence). This CDR3 contains 16 residues. V lost 3 bases to trimming and J lost 1 base, with 15 bases between them. The entire variable domain, with the rest obtained from reference TRBV7-9 and TRBJ1-2, is as follows: DTGVSQNPRHKITKRGQNVTFRCDPISEHNRLYWYRQTLGQGPEFLTYFQNEAQLEKSRLLSDRFSAERPKGSFSTLEIQRTEQGDSAMYLCASSLVPGAFNYGYTFGSGTRLTVV.